This T cell receptor (beta chain) was captured by sequencing in a study of T cell responses to AZD1222 COVID-19 vaccine. Germline values: CDR1 SGHDN, CDR2 FVKESK. The junction had 14 bases not matched to a gene; V was cut back by 3 bases and J by 4 bases. CDR3 length: 17 residues. Profiled with immunoSEQ multiplex PCR; TCRdb holds only in-frame clones, not every one. The sample lists approximately 100,000 clones; over 75% were seen once. V is TRBV14 and J is TRBJ2-5, with TRBD2 matching 7 bases. This receptor was taken from an adult in good health. The starting material was peripheral blood, obtained on day 0 of MenACWY control vaccination. The CDR3 protein is CASSQLGGFGGLETQYF. The CDR3 DNA follows: TGTGCCAGCAGCCAGCTAGGAGGCTTCGGGGGGTTAGAGACCCAGTACTTC. Full variable domain (outside the CDR3, taken from reference TRBV14 and TRBJ2-5): EAGVTQFPSHSVIEKGQTVTLRCDPISGHDNLYWYRRVMGKEIKFLLHFVKESKQDESGMPNNRFLAERTGGTYSTLKVQPAELEDSGVYFCASSQLGGFGGLETQYFGPGTRLLVL.